The TCR beta chain described here comes from a study of blood T cell repertoires in COVID-19 (TCRdb year 2020). The study in broad terms: Samples from collaborators originated in the United States, Italy and Spain and spanned both the acute and convalescent phases of COVID-19. A de-identified subject ID, COVID-19 status, age in years and sex were almost always included in the sample metadata. The samples were drawn from the first 160 participants of the ongoing ImmuneRACE study and from about 1,200 subjects provided by 6 global collaborators. Where available, HLA class I and class II types were obtained from metadata supplied by the sample provider rather than from assay-based typing. The material from the prospective study consisted of cDNA or gDNA derived from T cells, B-cell-depleted T cells, or PBMCs. The repertoires were made available in a free public database intended to serve as a resource for research on the immune response to SARS-CoV-2. Deeply sampled blood TCRbeta repertoires from subjects exposed to, actively infected with, or recovered from COVID-19 were included in the dataset. The investigation overall reported the following: Clinical and demographic metadata were provided uncurated, with the amount varying by source and participant.

The immunoSEQ Assay, a bias-controlled multiplex PCR, was used to amplify TCRbeta CDR3 regions from genomic DNA. The authors processed their data as follows. The number of nucleated cells in each sample was estimated from the amplification of reference gene primers within the assay. To quantify the absolute abundance of each unique TCRbeta CDR3 rearrangement, sequence reads were collapsed and filtered. For each sample, productive Simpson clonality was calculated as the square root of Simpson's diversity index across productive rearrangements. The table comes from immuneACCESS by way of TCRdb, which keeps in-frame sequences with V and J called. Part of the clones is missing from these tables; in studies checked, under half for an unresolved V gene and the rest for unknown reasons. V and J calls and clone size are copied from that table; D and trimming were computed from the DNA. The sample table lists approximately 300,000 clones, 65% to 85% of them with a count of one. The biggest ten clones account for about 1.2% of the sample.

Of note for this clone: Its antigen has not been determined. Base quality data are lacking; no much larger clone is found one base away.

Each collaborating institution followed its own protocols to collect whole blood in K2EDTA tubes. For TCRbeta analysis, collaborator samples were shipped as frozen whole blood, as isolated PBMCs, or as DNA extracted from either sample type. Clipping removes 2 bases from V and 8 bases from J, with 6 as the unmatched junction base count. The CDR3 has 13 amino acids, counting the end cysteine and phenylalanine. Solely the CDR3 DNA is kept, with 39 bases framed from the first base. CDR1 and CDR2 are drawn from the germline V gene: SQVTM, ANQGSEA. The V gene is TRBV29-1 and the J gene is TRBJ1-1; TRBD1 aligns with 9 central bases. Sequenced: peripheral blood. The sequence was collected from a woman in her forties or fifties with acute or convalescent COVID-19. The DNA sequence reads TGCAGCGTTGAAAGGACAGGGGTTTGGGAAGCTTTCTTT. Its product reads: CSVERTGVWEAFF.